A single sample is the source of the 11 T cell receptor beta chains below, sequenced in a study of cytomegalovirus exposure and HLA in healthy donors. The PCR ran on 60 Vbeta and 13 Jbeta primers. Repertoires were generated with immunoSEQ multiplex PCR, while TCRdb's copy carries only in-frame clones and drops some. The sample comprises 240,000 or so clones, 80% to 85% of which are singletons, and about 7.3% rests with the top ten. Sequenced input: PBMCs. The receptor source for this set is a woman between 55 and 75 years old in good health and CMV-seropositive.

The chain employs TRBV11-3 and TRBJ2-3; weak D call: TRBD2 (6 bases). CDR3 length equals 15 residues. In germline, CDR1 is SGHNT, CDR2 YENEEA. The V end lost 3 bases, the J end lost 6 bases, and 16 bases lay between the germline ends. CDR3 sequence reads: CASSFDGGVGDTQYF. The CDR3 DNA sequence: TGTGCCAGCAGCTTTGACGGGGGAGTGGGCGATACGCAGTATTTT.

CDR3 loop: CASSSGTSHNEQFF. For the CDR3, the DNA is TGCGCCAGCAGTAGCGGAACTTCCCACAATGAGCAGTTCTTC. This chain joins TRBV5-1 and TRBJ2-1, with D maybe TRBD2 (6 bases). The CDR3 sequence is 14 residues long. Germline loops: CDR1 SGHRS, CDR2 YFSETQ. Trimming took off 5 bases at V and 5 bases at J, with 14 bases between the two ends. The full variable domain, with the rest looked up from reference TRBV5-1 and TRBJ2-1, is KAGVTQTPRYLIKTRGQQVTLSCSPISGHRSVSWYQQTPGQGLQFLFEYFSETQRNKGNFPGRFSGRQFSNSRSEMNVSTLELGDSALYLCASSSGTSHNEQFFGPGTRLTVL.

There are a few counts of this clone. This rearrangement joins TRBV6-5 to TRBJ1-1; D is possibly TRBD1 (6 bases). The germline CDR1 and CDR2 sequences are MNHEY and SVGAGI. This CDR3 comprises 16 residues. V lost 2 bases to trimming and J lost 7 bases, with 20 bases between them. In DNA, the CDR3 is TGTGCCAGCAGTTACCTCCGGGGAGGGGGTACGGTTGAAGCTTTCTTT. It yields the protein CASSYLRGGGTVEAFF.

The chain combines TRBV5-6 with TRBJ2-3; TRBD1 matches at 9 bases. V trimming: 4 bases; J trimming: 6 bases; junction bases outside the gene matches: 6. CDR3 length: 14 amino acids. CDR1 is SGHDT, CDR2 YYEEEE, per germline. This CDR3 is CASSLRTGADTQYF. The CDR3 nucleotides are TGTGCCAGCAGCCTGAGGACAGGGGCGGATACGCAGTATTTT. Full variable domain (rest looked up from reference TRBV5-6 and TRBJ2-3): DAGVTQSPTHLIKTRGQQVTLRCSPKSGHDTVSWYQQALGQGPQFIFQYYEEEERQRGNFPDRFSGHQFPNYSSELNVNALLLGDSALYLCASSLRTGADTQYFGPGTRLTVL.

The chain links TRBV6-5 to TRBJ1-5; maybe TRBD1 (6 bases). This CDR3 has 15 amino acids. Germline assignment: CDR1 MNHEY and CDR2 SVGAGI. V was trimmed by 6 bases and J by 6 bases, leaving 18 bases between them. The CDR3, as DNA: TGTGCCAGCAGGGGAAGTCACAGGGAGGGTCAGCCCCAGCATTTT. Its protein product is CASRGSHREGQPQHF.

The rearrangement links TRBV7-9 to TRBJ2-1; 11 nucleotides line up with TRBD2. V trimming: 3 bases; J trimming: 8 bases; junction bases outside the gene matches: 6. CDR3 size: 15 residues. Per the germline V gene, CDR1 is SEHNR and CDR2 is FQNEAQ (reference sequence). The CDR3 sequence is CASSFSGRVGDEQFF. The CDR3 nucleotides read TGTGCCAGCAGCTTTAGCGGGAGGGTGGGGGATGAGCAGTTCTTC.

The chain combines TRBV19 with TRBJ2-1, with D perhaps matching TRBD2 (5 bases). From germline, CDR1 is LNHDA and CDR2 SQIVND (reference sequence). V shed 5 bases and J shed 10 bases, with 18 bases lying between them. This CDR3 region has 14 residues. The CDR3 DNA reads TGTGCCAGTAGTTACCAGCGGTCTAACGGCGAGCAGTTCTTC. Translating gives CASSYQRSNGEQFF.

The chain is built from TRBV2 and TRBJ2-3; 10 bases are shared with TRBD2. The J segment lost 7 bases and the V segment lost 3 bases, leaving 7 bases of the junction unmatched. Germline V gene data show CDR1 as SNHLY and CDR2 as FYNNEI. This CDR3 contains 15 residues. CDR3 DNA sequence: TGTGCCAGCAGTGATTGGGGTAGCGGGAGGAATACGCAGTATTTT. It is translated as CASSDWGSGRNTQYF.

DNA of the CDR3: TGTGCCAGTAGTATTATTGCGGAGCTCTCCTACGAGCAGTACTTC. Amino acids: CASSIIAELSYEQYF. The chain couples TRBV19 to TRBJ2-7; D gene unclear. V was shortened by 3 bases and J by 0 bases, with 12 bases between the two germline ends. From germline, CDR1 is LNHDA and CDR2 SQIVND (reference sequence). The CDR3 spans 15 residues.

This clone turned up a few times. The V gene is TRBV9, the J gene TRBJ2-3, with D possibly being TRBD1 (6 bases). V was shortened by 0 bases and J by 1 base, with 6 bases between the two germline ends. The germline V gene encodes CDR1 SGDLS and CDR2 YYNGEE. The CDR3 runs 14 residues. CDR3 bases: TGTGCCAGCAGCGTAGAGGGGGGCACAGATACGCAGTATTTT. Translating it yields CASSVEGGTDTQYF.

The chain recombines TRBV7-9 with TRBJ1-1; D might be TRBD1 (6 bases). The CDR3 length is 14 residues. V was pared by 1 base and J by 11 bases, with 17 bases between. Germline loops: CDR1 SEHNR, CDR2 FQNEAQ (reference sequence). The CDR3 coding sequence is TGTGCCAGCAGCTTAGAAGGGAAAGGGGGAGGGGCTTTCTTT. Translating gives CASSLEGKGGGAFF.